The 19 T cell receptor beta chains listed next were all sequenced from one sample in a study of cytomegalovirus exposure and HLA in healthy donors. Use of 60 Vbeta and 13 Jbeta primers characterized the PCR. Libraries were prepared by immunoSEQ multiplex PCR; TCRdb keeps only in-frame clonotypes and omits some of them. The data hold about 180,000 clones, with 60% to 80% observed a single time. Sequenced material: PBMCs. These receptor sequences come from a man between 35 and 55 years old in good health and CMV-seropositive.

V and J are TRBV5-6 and TRBJ2-1; TRBD2 agrees at 9 bases. V shed 3 bases, J shed 5 bases, and the junction held 12 bases outside the gene matches. This CDR3 has 17 residues. Looked up from germline, CDR1 is SGHDT and CDR2 is YYEEEE. The CDR3 here is CASSSRGGPRTHNEQFF. The CDR3, as DNA: TGTGCCAGCAGCTCGCGGGGGGGGCCAAGGACACACAATGAGCAGTTCTTC.

For the CDR3, the DNA is TGTGCCAGCAGTGAAGGTCCTAGTCAGAGAGAGACCCAGTACTTC. Encoded protein: CASSEGPSQRETQYF. The V call is TRBV2, the J call TRBJ2-5; D is undetermined. The V and J ends lost 1 base and 4 bases respectively, with 13 bases between them. The CDR3 is 15 residues long. The germline V gene encodes CDR1 SNHLY and CDR2 FYNNEI.

V usage is TRBV5-4 and J usage is TRBJ1-3, with D hard to call. The CDR3 is 18 residues long. V gave up 4 bases and J gave up 0 bases, with 20 bases separating them. Germline assignment: CDR1 SGHNT and CDR2 YYREEE (reference sequence). DNA of the CDR3: TGTGCCAGCAGCGCGATGGGAGGAGGGCGCCGCTCTGGAAACACCATATATTTT. This gives the protein CASSAMGGGRRSGNTIYF.

This clone was counted only a few times. The CDR3 coding sequence is TGCAGCGCAATGGACAGGGGCCGCAGCTCCTACAATGAGCAGTTCTTC. Protein sequence: CSAMDRGRSSYNEQFF. This chain connects TRBV29-1 to TRBJ2-1; the match to TRBD1 covers 9 bases. Losses at the gene ends were 7 bases for V and 0 bases for J; bases not matched to a gene: 10. The CDR3 is made up of 16 amino acids. Germline loops: CDR1 SQVTM, CDR2 ANQGSEA.

This chain links TRBV18 with TRBJ1-1; possibly TRBD1 for D (5 bases). V was cut by 3 bases and J by 2 bases, with 10 bases left in between. CDR1 and CDR2 (germline): KGHSH, LQKENI. The CDR3 consists of 14 residues. DNA for the CDR3: TGTGCCAGCTCACCGACAGAAATAAACACTGAAGCTTTCTTT. Amino acid sequence: CASSPTEINTEAFF.

The chain has TRBV27 and TRBJ1-1, with no clear D. The germline V gene has CDR1 MNHEY and CDR2 SMNVEV (reference sequence). This CDR3 has 13 amino acids. V was shortened by 5 bases and J by 4 bases, with 11 bases between the two germline ends. Written as DNA, the CDR3 is TGTGCCAGCAGTCTTAGGTCGGGCACTGAAGCTTTCTTT. Amino acid sequence: CASSLRSGTEAFF.

This clone was seen a single time. The J gene is TRBJ2-1, the V gene TRBV27; the match to TRBD2 covers 8 bases. The CDR3 is made up of 15 amino acids. The J segment lost 0 bases and the V segment lost 4 bases, leaving 2 bases of the junction unmatched. Looked up from germline, CDR1 is MNHEY and CDR2 is SMNVEV (reference sequence). CDR3 residues: CASSSSGRSYNEQFF. The CDR3 DNA is TGTGCCAGCAGTTCTAGCGGGCGCTCCTACAATGAGCAGTTCTTC.

This sequence joins TRBV5-6 and TRBJ1-1, with no clear D. CDR1 is SGHDT and CDR2 is YYEEEE in the germline V gene. V lost 4 bases and J 4 bases, leaving 17 bases between the germline ends. The CDR3 is 15 residues long. DNA for the CDR3: TGTGCCAGCAGCGATGTCGGAGGGAAGAGCACTGAAGCTTTCTTT. This translates into CASSDVGGKSTEAFF.

V usage is TRBV28 and J usage is TRBJ2-7; TRBD1 agrees at 10 bases. Germline V gene lookup returns CDR1 MDHEN and CDR2 SYDVKM. J was trimmed by 2 bases and V by 3 bases; bases with no gene match: 1. The CDR3 is 14 residues long. CDR3 nucleotides: TGTGCCAGCAGTTTGGGACAGGGGCCCTACGAGCAGTACTTC. Its protein product is CASSLGQGPYEQYF.

This clone appeared a single time. The chain employs TRBV11-3 and TRBJ2-1, with TRBD2 as a possible D gene (6 bases). The CDR3 covers 17 residues. V dropped 5 bases and J dropped 0 bases, with 17 bases sitting between them. The germline gives CDR1 SGHNT, CDR2 YENEEA. The CDR3 DNA reads TGTGCCAGCAGCGAGCGCGGGACTCCCAGCTCCTACAATGAGCAGTTCTTC. Translating it yields CASSERGTPSSYNEQFF.

The chain combines TRBV6-6 with TRBJ2-4, with D possibly being TRBD2 (7 bases). The V and J ends lost 5 bases and 0 bases respectively, with 14 bases between them. The CDR3 has 16 amino acids. Germline CDR1 reads MNHNY; CDR2 reads SVGAGI (reference sequence). This CDR3 reads CASSDLGGAAKNIQYF. The DNA of the CDR3 is TGTGCCAGCAGTGACTTGGGGGGGGCAGCCAAAAACATTCAGTACTTC.

V is TRBV7-9 and J is TRBJ2-7; a possible D gene is TRBD1 (5 bases). V lost 5 bases to trimming and J lost 1 base, with 15 bases between them. Germline assignment: CDR1 SEHNR and CDR2 FQNEAQ (reference sequence). The CDR3 totals 15 residues. The CDR3 DNA follows: TGTGCCAGCAGCAGCAGGGCCTTATCGTCCTACGAGCAGTACTTC. Translation: CASSSRALSSYEQYF.

V usage is TRBV6-5 and J usage is TRBJ2-2; 7 bases align to TRBD2. The V and J ends lost 8 bases and 6 bases, in that order; junction bases with no gene match: 9. The germline gives CDR1 MNHEY, CDR2 SVGAGI. The CDR3 covers 14 residues. CDR3 sequence (DNA): TGTGCCAGCCGGGATCCGGGAGGTTCCGGGGAGCTGTTTTTT. It yields the protein CASRDPGGSGELFF.

The chain combines TRBV6-5 with TRBJ1-2; D is unresolved. V gave up 5 bases and J gave up 2 bases, with 12 bases separating them. Looked up from germline, CDR1 is MNHEY and CDR2 is SVGAGI. This CDR3 region has 14 residues. CDR3: CASSVQSVNYGYTF. CDR3 DNA sequence: TGTGCCAGCAGTGTACAATCAGTAAACTATGGCTACACCTTC.

The chain combines TRBV6-4 with TRBJ2-3, with TRBD2 matching over 7 bases. The CDR3 contains 14 residues. Germline V lookup: CDR1 MRHNA, CDR2 SNTAGT. Trimming cost V 5 bases and J 3 bases; bases outside gene matches: 5. The CDR3 DNA is TGTGCCAGCAGTATGAGCGGGAATACAGATACGCAGTATTTT. Its protein product is CASSMSGNTDTQYF.

About this clone: This specimen includes other DNA sequences encoding the same CDR3. The chain uses TRBV25-1 and TRBJ1-1; a possible D gene is TRBD1 (5 bases). Germline CDR1 is MGHDK and CDR2 is SYGVNS. This CDR3 spans 15 amino acids. V gave up 6 bases and J gave up 6 bases, with 20 bases separating them. The CDR3 loop is CASSPLDGRGPEAFF. The CDR3, as DNA: TGTGCCAGCAGCCCCCTGGATGGGAGGGGACCTGAAGCTTTCTTT.

The chain employs TRBV25-1 and TRBJ2-1, with a tentative D call TRBD2 (5 bases). The CDR3 spans 12 residues. Germline CDR1 is MGHDK and CDR2 is SYGVNS. V was trimmed by 8 bases and J by 6 bases, leaving 11 bases between them. The CDR3 protein is CASRLEGNEQFF. The CDR3 coding sequence is TGTGCCAGCCGGTTAGAGGGCAATGAGCAGTTCTTC.

This clone has more than one count but fewer than ten. The chain's CDR3 is CASSPRGGLAGAGSYNEQFF. CDR3 nucleotides: TGTGCCAGCAGCCCCAGGGGAGGACTAGCGGGAGCTGGCTCCTACAATGAGCAGTTCTTC. The chain uses TRBV5-4 and TRBJ2-1, with 13 nucleotides matching TRBD2. CDR3 length equals 20 residues. V shed 4 bases and J 0 bases; nucleotides not matched to a gene: 13. Germline V lookup: CDR1 SGHNT, CDR2 YYREEE (reference sequence).

The genes are TRBV10-2 and TRBJ2-5, with D maybe TRBD1 (6 bases). The CDR3 has 15 amino acids. V lost 0 bases, J lost 1 base, and 9 bases lay in between. Germline V gives CDR1 WSHSY, CDR2 SAAADI. CDR3 sequence (DNA): TGCGCCAGCAGTGAGTCGATAGGGGGCCAAGAGACCCAGTACTTC. Encoded protein: CASSESIGGQETQYF.